This T cell receptor (beta chain) appears in the sequencing data of a study of beta chain features in type 1 diabetes (dated by TCRdb to 2017 to 2018). About the investigation overall: No differences in mean age, gender distribution, total cell number or subset yield were found between patients and healthy donors. In the study, recently diagnosed type 1 diabetes patients and matched healthy donors were compared on the TCRB repertoires of their sorted circulating CD4+ T cell subsets. Across all samples, 107,917,701 sorted cells were examined, and cell number per subset correlated strongly with RNA yield. Whereas all 30 or so donors provided naive and central memory subsets, regulatory and stem cell-like memory subsets were isolated from just 8 patients and roughly eight healthy donors.

From each donor, a single peripheral blood sample of approximately 0.11 L on average was drawn into heparinised tubes. Using a panel that included CD45RO, CCR7, CD25, CD127, CD95 and CD27, naive, central memory, regulatory and stem cell-like memory CD4+ T cells were sorted on a BD FACSAria II. Every sorted population had a purity above 98%. PBMCs were isolated immediately by Lymphoprep density gradient centrifugation and stained directly without culture. So that batch effects would be minimized, each experiment stained and sorted samples in pairs, pairing one healthy donor with one patient. Taken from the germline V gene, the CDR1 and CDR2 loops are ENHRY and SYGVKD. Inclusive of the bounding cysteine and phenylalanine, the CDR3 is 12 residues long. Just the 36-base CDR3 DNA is kept, in frame starting at base 1. V is shortened by 4 bases, J by 6 bases, and the region joining them spans 8 bases. The High Capacity cDNA Reverse Transcription Kit was used to reverse transcribe all of the isolated RNA, meaning that expressed TCRB transcripts were what got sequenced. Naive, central memory and regulatory T cell samples underwent deep immunoSEQ sequencing, averaging approximately 3.3 million total reads per sample. Sorted cells were lysed in RLT buffer, and RNA was extracted using DNase-treated RNeasy Micro or Mini kits according to cell number. To prevent cross-contamination, each cell subset was processed individually, whereas patient and healthy donor samples were processed jointly. TCRB sequences were amplified from cDNA with the immunoSEQ multiplex PCR, producing 87-bp fragments spanning the CDR3 region. Sequencing of the amplicons was done on the Illumina HiSeq platform. As for the authors' bioinformatics: Synthetic template baselines were used to correct PCR bias computationally, reads within Hamming distance 2 were collapsed, and singletons that could not be merged were discarded. Reads were aligned against IMGT to assign V, D and J genes, CDR3 length and insertions or deletions at six rearrangement sites. Clonotype counts were normalized to sorted cell number within each subset before computing true diversity and Gini coefficients with the tcR R package. The overlap coefficient, calculated on TCRB nucleotide sequences, was used to measure repertoire sharing. TCRdb re-hosts the immuneACCESS table, in-frame sequences only. Its copies lack some clones; in the studies checked, an unresolved V gene accounts for under half of them, and the cause for the rest is not known. V, J and clone size were drawn from that table, and D and trimming were deduced from the DNA. A total of around 200,000 clones appear in this sample, 13% of them only once. Clones ranked in the top ten supply 0.6% to 0.8% of the sample.

A word on this clone: It lacks a known antigen. Base qualities were left out, and no much larger clone turns up one base away.

Overall study outcomes, separate from this receptor: A moderate but significant shortening of TCRB CDR3 length was observed in type 1 diabetes patients in all four CD4+ subsets. Shorter templates might have been favored by PCR, but patient and control samples were amplified and corrected together, so both groups would have been affected equally by any skew. Naive, central memory and regulatory TCRB repertoires appeared to be more alike among patients than among healthy donors. Sequencing cDNA rather than genomic DNA could over-represent highly expressing activated cells, although activation and CD3 levels did not differ between groups. Only small numbers of individuals were included in the HLA sub-analyses, which left unresolved whether HLA type had any influence on TCRB rearrangement. Patients with type 1 diabetes made fewer insertions and deleted more nucleotides at VDJ recombination sites, implying thymic rearrangement abnormalities.

The TCR was taken from a woman younger than 35 in good health. Sample: central memory CD4+ T cells from blood. The chain uses TRBV10-3 and TRBJ2-3, with TRBD2 perhaps the D gene, on 5 matching bases. The nucleotide sequence reads TGTGCCATCAGTGGAGGCGGGGATACGCAGTATTTT. It specifies CAISGGGDTQYF.